A selection of T cell receptor beta chains follows, all from one sample in a study of blood T cell repertoires in COVID-19. The protocol was immunoSEQ multiplex PCR, while the TCRdb copy is restricted to in-frame clones and leaves out a portion. The table shows around 70,000 clones, with around 75% occurring only once. The specimen sequenced was peripheral blood. These receptors all come from a man aged 70-80 years with acute or convalescent COVID-19. The CDR3 runs from the conserved cysteine through the conserved F or W. The D gene is left open where the match is weak. Not all rows give a size; the values are once, few, many and, for expanded clones, a class.

V	D	J	size	DNA	CDR3
TRBV28	TRBD2	TRBJ2-1	NA	TGTGCCAGCTGGCCGCCCGCGGGAGGGTACAATGAGCAGTTCTTC	CASWPPAGGYNEQFF
TRBV28	TRBD1	TRBJ2-5	NA	TGTGCCAGCAGCTCAACCGGGCAGGGGGTAGAGACCCAGTACTTC	CASSSTGQGVETQYF
TRBV6-5	NA	TRBJ2-3	once	TGTGCCAGCAGTTACTCCCCCCCCTCTACGCAGTATTTT	CASSYSPPSTQYF
TRBV18	NA	TRBJ2-3	NA	TGTGCCAGCTCACCCCCTAGTGGTATGGTTGATACGCAGTATTTT	CASSPPSGMVDTQYF
TRBV6-2/TRBV6-3	TRBD1	TRBJ2-4	NA	TGTGCCAGCAGTGACCGACAGGGGGCGGACATTCAGTACTTC	CASSDRQGADIQYF
TRBV5-8	NA	TRBJ2-5	once	TGTGCCAGCAGCTTGTCAGGGGCGCGTGGAGAGACCCAGTACTTC	CASSLSGARGETQYF
TRBV7-9	NA	TRBJ1-4	NA	TGTGCCAGCAAGGGGCTCTCCCCCGAAAAACTGTTTTTT	CASKGLSPEKLFF
TRBV2	NA	TRBJ1-1	NA	TGTGCCAGCACCGAGGGCAGTAGGGGGGCTTTCTTT	CASTEGSRGAFF
TRBV5-1	TRBD2	TRBJ2-6	NA	TGCGCCAGCAGCTCCGCGGGGGCTGGGGCCAACGTCCTGACTTTC	CASSSAGAGANVLTF
TRBV6-5	NA	TRBJ2-5	once	TGTGCCAGCAATCTAGCAGCCCAAGAGACCCAGTACTTC	CASNLAAQETQYF
TRBV19	NA	TRBJ1-6	NA	TGTGCCAGTAGTATCCTTCAGGAACCCCTCCACTTT	CASSILQEPLHF
TRBV6-5	NA	TRBJ2-3	few	TGTGCCAGCAGTTCCCAGGGGTTCTCCACAGATACGCAGTATTTT	CASSSQGFSTDTQYF
TRBV12-3/TRBV12-4	TRBD1	TRBJ1-5	few	TGTGCCAGCAGGTACAACAGGGGACAGCCCCAGCATTTT	CASRYNRGQPQHF
TRBV7-7	NA	TRBJ2-1	NA	TGTGCTAGCAGCTTAGAAGGGAGGTGGAATGAGCAGTTCTTC	CASSLEGRWNEQFF
TRBV28	TRBD2	TRBJ2-3	NA	TGTGCCAGCAGTTCCGATCGCGGGGGGGCGGGGTTCACAGATACGCAGTATTTT	CASSSDRGGAGFTDTQYF
TRBV9	NA	TRBJ1-4	NA	TGTGCCAGCAGCGCACTACAGGGAGGGTATGAAAAACTGTTTTTT	CASSALQGGYEKLFF
TRBV28	TRBD1	TRBJ1-6	NA	TGTGCCAGCAGTTCGCCAGGGGGTGAAAATTCACCCCTCCACTTT	CASSSPGGENSPLHF
TRBV11-2	TRBD2	TRBJ2-7	NA	TGTGCCAGCAGCCTCGAGGGAGCGGGGGAGCAGTACTTC	CASSLEGAGEQYF
TRBV5-1	NA	TRBJ2-2	NA	TGCGCCACCCAAGGCGGAGGGGTAACGAAGACCGGGGAGCTGTTTTTT	CATQGGGVTKTGELFF
TRBV14	NA	TRBJ1-2	NA	TGTGCCAGCAGCCAAGTGGTCGGCGGCGGCTACACCTTC	CASSQVVGGGYTF
TRBV29-1	NA	TRBJ1-1	NA	TGCAGCGTTGCCGAGGGGGGGGTTATCGCCACTGAAGCTTTCTTT	CSVAEGGVIATEAFF
TRBV5-1	NA	TRBJ1-2	NA	TGCGCCAGCAGCTTGGATGGGACAACCTACTATGGCTACACCTTC	CASSLDGTTYYGYTF
TRBV2	TRBD1	TRBJ1-2	NA	TGTGCCAGCGCCAAGACAGGGGACTATGGCTACACCTTC	CASAKTGDYGYTF
TRBV7-3	NA	TRBJ1-1	NA	TGTGCCAGCAGCGTTTCCAGGGGTGCGAATGAAGCTTTCTTT	CASSVSRGANEAFF
TRBV9	NA	TRBJ1-4	few	TGTGCCAGCAGCGGTCTTAATGAAAAACTGTTTTTT	CASSGLNEKLFF
TRBV19	TRBD2	TRBJ2-3	NA	TGTGCCAGTAGTTTCACTAGCGGGAGCACAGATACGCAGTATTTT	CASSFTSGSTDTQYF
TRBV10-1	NA	TRBJ2-5	NA	TGCGCCAGCAGTGAGGCCACCGGGACCCAGTACTTC	CASSEATGTQYF